Sequencing of this T cell receptor beta chain was carried out in a study of response to subunit inactivated influenza vaccine. Study-wide results and limits: Each seasonal flu vaccination may recruit only limited new T cells, authors suggested.

Using its own MiXCR run on the RT-PCR reads, TCRdb lists one record per CDR3 protein. This sample has roughly 650,000 distinct CDR3 sequences, with 15% to 19% found just once. V gave up 6 bases and J gave up 2 bases; unmatched junction bases: 4. The length of the CDR3 is 15 residues. This clonotype occurred many times. Its antigen is unidentified. This TCR came from a man in his fifties or sixties who received an inactivated influenza vaccine. The sample in question was PBMCs from blood, obtained 11 to 12 days after vaccination. The chain recombines TRBV12-3 or TRBV12-4 with TRBJ2-1, with 10 bases aligning to TRBD1. The CDR3 DNA follows: TGTGCCAGCAGCTTGACAGGGGGCACCTACAATGAGCAGTTCTTC. This gives the protein CASSLTGGTYNEQFF.